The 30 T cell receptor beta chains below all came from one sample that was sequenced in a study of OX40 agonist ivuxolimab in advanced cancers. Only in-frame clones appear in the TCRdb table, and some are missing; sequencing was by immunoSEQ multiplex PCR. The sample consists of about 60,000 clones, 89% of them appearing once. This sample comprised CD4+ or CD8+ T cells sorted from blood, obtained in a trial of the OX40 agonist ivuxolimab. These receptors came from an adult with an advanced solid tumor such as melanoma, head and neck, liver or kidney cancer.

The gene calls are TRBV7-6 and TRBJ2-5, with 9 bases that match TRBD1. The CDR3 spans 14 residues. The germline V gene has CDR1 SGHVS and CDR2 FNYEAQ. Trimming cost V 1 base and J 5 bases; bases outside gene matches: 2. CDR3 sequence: CASSLGGQGETQYF. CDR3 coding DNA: TGTGCCAGCAGCTTAGGAGGACAGGGGGAGACCCAGTACTTC.

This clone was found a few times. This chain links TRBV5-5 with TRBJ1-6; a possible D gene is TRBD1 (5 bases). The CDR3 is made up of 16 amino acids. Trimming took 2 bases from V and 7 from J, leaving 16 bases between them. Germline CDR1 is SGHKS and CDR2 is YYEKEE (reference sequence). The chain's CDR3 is CASSFAVRVGNSPLHF. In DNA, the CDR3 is TGTGCCAGCAGCTTCGCGGTCAGGGTCGGGAATTCACCCCTCCACTTT.

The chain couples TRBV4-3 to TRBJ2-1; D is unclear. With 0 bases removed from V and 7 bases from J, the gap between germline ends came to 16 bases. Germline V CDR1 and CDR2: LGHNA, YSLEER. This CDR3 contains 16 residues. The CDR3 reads CASSQDSRGRMNEQFF. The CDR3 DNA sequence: TGCGCCAGCAGCCAAGATTCGCGCGGCCGGATGAATGAGCAGTTCTTC.

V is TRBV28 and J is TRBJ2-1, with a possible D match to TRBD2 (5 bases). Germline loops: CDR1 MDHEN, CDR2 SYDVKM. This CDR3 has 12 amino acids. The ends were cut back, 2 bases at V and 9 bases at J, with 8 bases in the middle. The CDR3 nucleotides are TGTGCCAGCAGTTTAGCGGGTAGTGAGCAGTTCTTC. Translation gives CASSLAGSEQFF.

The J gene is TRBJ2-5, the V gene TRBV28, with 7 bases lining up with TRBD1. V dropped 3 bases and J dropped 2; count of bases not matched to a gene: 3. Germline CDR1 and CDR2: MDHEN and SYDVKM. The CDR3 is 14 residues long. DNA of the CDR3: TGTGCCAGCAGTTTCAGGGACAGACAAGAGACCCAGTACTTC. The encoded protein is CASSFRDRQETQYF.

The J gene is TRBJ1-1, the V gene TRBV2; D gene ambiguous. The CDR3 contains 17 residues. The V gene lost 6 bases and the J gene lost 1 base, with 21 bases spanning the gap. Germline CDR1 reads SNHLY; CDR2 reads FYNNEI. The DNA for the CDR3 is TGTGCCAGCAGCTCCTTGGCCGACGCACTCCCGAACACTGAAGCTTTCTTT. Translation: CASSSLADALPNTEAFF.

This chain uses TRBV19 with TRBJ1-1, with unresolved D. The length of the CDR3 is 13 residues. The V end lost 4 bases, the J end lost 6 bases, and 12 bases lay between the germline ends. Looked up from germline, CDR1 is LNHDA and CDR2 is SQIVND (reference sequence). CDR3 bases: TGTGCCAGTAGTACTTGGTTGGGCTCTGAAGCTTTCTTT. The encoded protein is CASSTWLGSEAFF.

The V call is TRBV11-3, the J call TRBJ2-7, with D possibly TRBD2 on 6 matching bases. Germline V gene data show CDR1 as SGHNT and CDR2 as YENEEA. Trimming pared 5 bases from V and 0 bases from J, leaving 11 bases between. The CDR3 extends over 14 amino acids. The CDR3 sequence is CASSQTDYSYEQYV. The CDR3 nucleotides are TGTGCCAGCAGCCAGACGGACTACTCCTACGAGCAGTACGTC.

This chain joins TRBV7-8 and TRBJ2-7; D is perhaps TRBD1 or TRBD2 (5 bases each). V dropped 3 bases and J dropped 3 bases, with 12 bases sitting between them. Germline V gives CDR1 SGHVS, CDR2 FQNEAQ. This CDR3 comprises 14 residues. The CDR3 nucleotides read TGTGCCAGCAGCTTGGGGGACCCTTACTACGAGCAGTACGTC. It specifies CASSLGDPYYEQYV.

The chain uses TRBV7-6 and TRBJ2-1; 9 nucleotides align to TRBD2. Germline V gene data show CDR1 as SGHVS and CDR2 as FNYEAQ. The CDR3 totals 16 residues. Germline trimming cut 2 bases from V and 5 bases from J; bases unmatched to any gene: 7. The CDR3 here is CASSLIALAGNNEQFF. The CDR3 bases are TGTGCCAGCAGCTTAATCGCGCTAGCGGGAAACAATGAGCAGTTCTTC.

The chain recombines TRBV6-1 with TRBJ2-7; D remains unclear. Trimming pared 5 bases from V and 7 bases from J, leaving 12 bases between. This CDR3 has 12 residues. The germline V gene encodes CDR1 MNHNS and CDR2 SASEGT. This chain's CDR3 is CASSPPAQEQYF. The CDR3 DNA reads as TGTGCCAGCAGTCCACCCGCCCAGGAGCAGTACTTC.

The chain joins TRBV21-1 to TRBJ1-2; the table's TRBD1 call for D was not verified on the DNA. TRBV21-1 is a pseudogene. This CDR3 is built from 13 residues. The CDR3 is CASKDRALRGYTF. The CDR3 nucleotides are TGTGCCAGCAAAGACAGGGCCCTTAGGGGCTACACCTTC.

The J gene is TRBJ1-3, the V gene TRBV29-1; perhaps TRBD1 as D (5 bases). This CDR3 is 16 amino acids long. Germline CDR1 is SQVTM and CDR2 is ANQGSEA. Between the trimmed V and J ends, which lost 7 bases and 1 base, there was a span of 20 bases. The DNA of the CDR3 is TGCAGCGCCCAGACGGAGGGGTTCTATTCTGGAAACACCATATATTTT. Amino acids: CSAQTEGFYSGNTIYF.

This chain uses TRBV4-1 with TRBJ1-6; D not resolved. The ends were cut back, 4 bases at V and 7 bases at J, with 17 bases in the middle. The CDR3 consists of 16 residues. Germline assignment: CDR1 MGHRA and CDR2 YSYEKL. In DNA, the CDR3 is TGCGCCAGCAGCCCCCTCGTTAGGGTCTTGAATTCACCCCTCCACTTT. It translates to CASSPLVRVLNSPLHF.

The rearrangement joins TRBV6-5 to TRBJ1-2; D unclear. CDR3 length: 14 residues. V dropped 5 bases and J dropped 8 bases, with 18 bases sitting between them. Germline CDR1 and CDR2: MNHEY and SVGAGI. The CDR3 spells CASSPLDGDRGYTF. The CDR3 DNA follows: TGTGCCAGCAGTCCCTTGGACGGAGACCGGGGCTACACCTTC.

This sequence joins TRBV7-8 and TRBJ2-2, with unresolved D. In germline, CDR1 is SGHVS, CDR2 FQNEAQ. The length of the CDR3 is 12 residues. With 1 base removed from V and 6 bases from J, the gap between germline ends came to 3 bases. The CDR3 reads CASSLGPGELFF. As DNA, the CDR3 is TGTGCCAGCAGCTTAGGCCCCGGGGAGCTGTTTTTT.

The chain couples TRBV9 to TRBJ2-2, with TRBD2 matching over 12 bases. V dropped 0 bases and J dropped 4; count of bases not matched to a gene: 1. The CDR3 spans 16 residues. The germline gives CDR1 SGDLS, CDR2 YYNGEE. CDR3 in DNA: TGTGCCAGCAGCGTAGGACTAGCGGGAGCCACCGGGGAGCTGTTTTTT. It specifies CASSVGLAGATGELFF.

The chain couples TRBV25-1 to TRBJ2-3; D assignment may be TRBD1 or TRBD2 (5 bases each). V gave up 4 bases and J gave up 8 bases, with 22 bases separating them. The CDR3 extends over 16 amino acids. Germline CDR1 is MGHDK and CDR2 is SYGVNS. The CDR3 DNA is TGTGCCAGCAGTGTCCCCCGGGACGGACAACCCTTTACGCAGTATTTT. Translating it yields CASSVPRDGQPFTQYF.

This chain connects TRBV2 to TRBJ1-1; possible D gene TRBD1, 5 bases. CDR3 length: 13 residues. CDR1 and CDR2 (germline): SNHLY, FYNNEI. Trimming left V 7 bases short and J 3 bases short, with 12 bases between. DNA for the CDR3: TGTGCCAGCACTTTGGACACGGACACTGAAGCTTTCTTT. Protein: CASTLDTDTEAFF. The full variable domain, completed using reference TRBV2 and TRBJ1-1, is EPEVTQTPSHQVTQMGQEVILRCVPISNHLYFYWYRQILGQKVEFLVSFYNNEISEKSEIFDDQFSVERPDGSNFTLKIRSTKLEDSAMYFCASTLDTDTEAFFGQGTRLTVV.

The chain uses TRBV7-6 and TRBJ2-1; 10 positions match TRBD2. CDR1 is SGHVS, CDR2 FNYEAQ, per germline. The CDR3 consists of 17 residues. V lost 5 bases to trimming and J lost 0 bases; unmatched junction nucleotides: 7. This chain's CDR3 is CASSLLLAGFSYNEQFF. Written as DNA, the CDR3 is TGTGCCAGCAGCCTACTACTAGCGGGGTTCTCCTACAATGAGCAGTTCTTC.

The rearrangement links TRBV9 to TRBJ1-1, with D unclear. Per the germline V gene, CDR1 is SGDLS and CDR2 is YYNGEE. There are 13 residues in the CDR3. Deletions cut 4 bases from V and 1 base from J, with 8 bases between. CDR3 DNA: TGTGCCAGCAGCCCCCGGGGGAACACTGAAGCTTTCTTT. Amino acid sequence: CASSPRGNTEAFF.

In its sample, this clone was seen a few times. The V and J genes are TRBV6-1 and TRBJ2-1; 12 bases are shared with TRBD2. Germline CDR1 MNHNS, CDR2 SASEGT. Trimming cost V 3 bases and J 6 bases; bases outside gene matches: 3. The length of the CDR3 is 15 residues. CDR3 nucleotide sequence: TGTGCCAGCAGTGAGAGGACTAGCGGGATCAATGAGCAGTTCTTC. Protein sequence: CASSERTSGINEQFF.

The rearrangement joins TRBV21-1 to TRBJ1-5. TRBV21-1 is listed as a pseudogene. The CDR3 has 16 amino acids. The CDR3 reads CASSKERAQLRQPQHF. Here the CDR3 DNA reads TGTGCCAGCAGCAAAGAAAGGGCTCAGCTCCGGCAGCCCCAGCATTTT.

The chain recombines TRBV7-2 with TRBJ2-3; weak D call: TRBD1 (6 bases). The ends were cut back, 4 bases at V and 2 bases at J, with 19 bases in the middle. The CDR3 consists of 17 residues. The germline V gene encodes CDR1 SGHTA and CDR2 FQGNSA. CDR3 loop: CASSSRQVPILTDTQYF. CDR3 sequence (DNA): TGTGCCAGCAGCTCCAGACAGGTCCCAATCCTCACAGATACGCAGTATTTT. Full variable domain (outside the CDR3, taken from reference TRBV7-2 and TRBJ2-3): GAGVSQSPSNKVTEKGKDVELRCDPISGHTALYWYRQSLGQGLEFLIYFQGNSAPDKSGLPSDRFSAERTGGSVSTLTIQRTQQEDSAVYLCASSSRQVPILTDTQYFGPGTRLTVL.

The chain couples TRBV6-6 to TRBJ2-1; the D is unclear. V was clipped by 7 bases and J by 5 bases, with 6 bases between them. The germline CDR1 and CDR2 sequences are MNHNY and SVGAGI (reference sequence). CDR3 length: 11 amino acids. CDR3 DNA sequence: TGTGCCAGCATCTTCCACAATGAGCAGTTCTTC. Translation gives CASIFHNEQFF.

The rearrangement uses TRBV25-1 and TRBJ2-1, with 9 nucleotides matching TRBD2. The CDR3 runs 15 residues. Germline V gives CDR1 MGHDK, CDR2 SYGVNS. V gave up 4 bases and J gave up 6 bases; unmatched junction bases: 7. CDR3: CASSGGRAGGNEQFF. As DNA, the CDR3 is TGTGCCAGCAGTGGGGGAAGAGCGGGAGGCAATGAGCAGTTCTTC.

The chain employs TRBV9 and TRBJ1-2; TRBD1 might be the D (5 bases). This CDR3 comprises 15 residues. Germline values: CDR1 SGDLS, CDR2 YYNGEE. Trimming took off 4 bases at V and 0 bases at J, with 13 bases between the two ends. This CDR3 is CASSHTGTANYGYTF. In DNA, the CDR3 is TGTGCCAGCAGCCATACTGGGACGGCTAACTATGGCTACACCTTC.

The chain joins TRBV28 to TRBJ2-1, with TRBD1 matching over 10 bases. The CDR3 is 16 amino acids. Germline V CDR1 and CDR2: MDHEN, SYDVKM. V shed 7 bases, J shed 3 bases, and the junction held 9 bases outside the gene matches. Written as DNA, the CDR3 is TGTGCCAGCATCCCGATGGGACAGGGGTTCTACAATGAGCAGTTCTTC. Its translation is CASIPMGQGFYNEQFF.

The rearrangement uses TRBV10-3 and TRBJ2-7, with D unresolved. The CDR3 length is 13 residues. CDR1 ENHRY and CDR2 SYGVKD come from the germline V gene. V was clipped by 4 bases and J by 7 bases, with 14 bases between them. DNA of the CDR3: TGTGCCATCAGTGGAGAGCTGCCTGGTGAGCAGTACGTC. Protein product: CAISGELPGEQYV.

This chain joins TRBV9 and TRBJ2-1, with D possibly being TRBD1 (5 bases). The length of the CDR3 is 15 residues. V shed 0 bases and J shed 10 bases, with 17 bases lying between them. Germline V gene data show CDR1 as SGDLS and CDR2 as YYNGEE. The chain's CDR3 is CASSVVAGRSREQFF. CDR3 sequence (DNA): TGTGCCAGCAGCGTAGTTGCAGGGCGGTCGAGGGAGCAGTTCTTC.